There are a few counts of the clone carrying this TCR beta chain. The data stem from a study of cytomegalovirus exposure and HLA in healthy donors. PCR amplification relied on 60 Vbeta primers (plus 13 Jbeta primers). The table came from immunoSEQ multiplex PCR; TCRdb's copy has only in-frame clones and leaves some out. The data hold nearly 110,000 clones, with around 79% observed a single time. This CDR3 region has 15 residues. V was pared by 3 bases and J by 4 bases, with 15 bases between. The germline CDR1 and CDR2 sequences are WSHSY and SAAADI. V is TRBV10-2 and J is TRBJ1-1; D perhaps matches TRBD1 (6 bases). The sample consisted of PBMCs. This clonotype originated in a man aged 55 to 70 in good health and CMV-seronegative. The CDR3 DNA follows: TGCGCCAGCAGTGACGGCAGGGGATCGAGCACTGAAGCTTTCTTT. Protein product: CASSDGRGSSTEAFF.